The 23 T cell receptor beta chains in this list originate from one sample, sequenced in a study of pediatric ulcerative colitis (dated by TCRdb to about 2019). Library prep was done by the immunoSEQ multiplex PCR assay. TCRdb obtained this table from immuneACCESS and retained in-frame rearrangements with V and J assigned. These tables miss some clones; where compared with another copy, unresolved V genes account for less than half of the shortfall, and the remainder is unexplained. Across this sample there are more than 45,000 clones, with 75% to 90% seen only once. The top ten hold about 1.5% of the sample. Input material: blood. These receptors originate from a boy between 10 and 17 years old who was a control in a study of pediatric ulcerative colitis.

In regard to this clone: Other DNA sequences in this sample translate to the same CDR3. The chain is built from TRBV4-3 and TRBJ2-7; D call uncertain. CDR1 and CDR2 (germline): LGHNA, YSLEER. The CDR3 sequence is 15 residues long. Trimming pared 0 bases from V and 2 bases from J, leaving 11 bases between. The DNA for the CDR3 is TGCGCCAGCAGCCAAGATCTGTCCAGCCCCTACGAGCAGTACTTC. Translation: CASSQDLSSPYEQYF.

The CDR3 DNA reads as TGTGCCAGCAGTGACTCTAAAGACAGCTCTGAAGCTTTCTTT. The encoded protein is CASSDSKDSSEAFF. The rearrangement joins TRBV6-4 to TRBJ1-1; perhaps TRBD1 as D (5 bases). The germline V gene encodes CDR1 MRHNA and CDR2 SNTAGT. Trimming left V 0 bases short and J 6 bases short, with 11 bases between. CDR3 length: 14 amino acids.

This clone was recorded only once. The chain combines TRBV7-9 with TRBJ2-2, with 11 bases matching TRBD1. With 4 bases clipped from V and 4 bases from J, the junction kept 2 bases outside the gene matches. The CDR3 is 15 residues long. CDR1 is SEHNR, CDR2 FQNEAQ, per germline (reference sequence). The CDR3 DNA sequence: TGTGCCAGCAGCTCCGGGACAGGGGGCACCGGGGAGCTGTTTTTT. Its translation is CASSSGTGGTGELFF. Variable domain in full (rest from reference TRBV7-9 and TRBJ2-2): DTGVSQNPRHKITKRGQNVTFRCDPISEHNRLYWYRQTLGQGPEFLTYFQNEAQLEKSRLLSDRFSAERPKGSFSTLEIQRTEQGDSAMYLCASSSGTGGTGELFFGEGSRLTVL.

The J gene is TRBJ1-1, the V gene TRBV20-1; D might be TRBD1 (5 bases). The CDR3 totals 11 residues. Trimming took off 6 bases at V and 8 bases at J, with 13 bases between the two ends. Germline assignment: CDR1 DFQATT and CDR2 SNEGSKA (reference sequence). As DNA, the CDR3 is TGCAGTGCCGAGGACAACGAGGAAGCTTTCTTT. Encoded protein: CSAEDNEEAFF.

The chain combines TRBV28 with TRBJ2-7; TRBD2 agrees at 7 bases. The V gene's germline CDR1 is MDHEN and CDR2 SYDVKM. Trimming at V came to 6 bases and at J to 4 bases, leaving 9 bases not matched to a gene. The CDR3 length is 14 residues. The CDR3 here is CASRGGGERYEQYF. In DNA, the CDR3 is TGTGCCAGCAGGGGGGGAGGGGAGAGGTACGAGCAGTACTTC.

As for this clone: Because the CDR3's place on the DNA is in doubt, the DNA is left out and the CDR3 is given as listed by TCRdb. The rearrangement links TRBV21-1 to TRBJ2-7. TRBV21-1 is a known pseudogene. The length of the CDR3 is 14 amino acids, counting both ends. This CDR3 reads CARKFGTGTYEQYF.

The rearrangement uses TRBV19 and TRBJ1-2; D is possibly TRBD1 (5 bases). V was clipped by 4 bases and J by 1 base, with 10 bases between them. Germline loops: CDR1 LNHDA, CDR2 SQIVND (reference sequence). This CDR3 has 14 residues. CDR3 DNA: TGTGCCAGTAGTACCTACGGGGGTAACTATGGCTACACCTTC. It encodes CASSTYGGNYGYTF.

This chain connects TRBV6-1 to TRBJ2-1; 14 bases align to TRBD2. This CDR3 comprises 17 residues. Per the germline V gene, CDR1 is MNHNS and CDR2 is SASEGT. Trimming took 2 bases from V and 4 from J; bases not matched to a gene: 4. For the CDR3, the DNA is TGTGCCAGCAGTGAATCCGGGACTAGCGGGGGATACAATGAGCAGTTCTTC. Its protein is CASSESGTSGGYNEQFF.

The CDR3 sequence: CASSIDWTGRNSPLHF. In DNA, the CDR3 is TGTGCCAGTAGTATAGATTGGACAGGGAGGAATTCACCCCTCCACTTT. V is TRBV19 and J is TRBJ1-6; 8 bases align to TRBD1. Unmatched junction bases numbered 5, after V lost 0 bases and J lost 7 bases. CDR1 is LNHDA, CDR2 SQIVND, per germline (reference sequence). The CDR3 contains 16 residues.

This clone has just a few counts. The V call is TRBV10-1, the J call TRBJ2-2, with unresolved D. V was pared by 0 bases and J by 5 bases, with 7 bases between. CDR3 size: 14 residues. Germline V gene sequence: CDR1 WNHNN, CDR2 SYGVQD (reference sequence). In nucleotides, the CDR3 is TGCGCCAGCAGTGAGTCGAGCGCTACCGGGGAGCTGTTTTTT. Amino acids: CASSESSATGELFF.

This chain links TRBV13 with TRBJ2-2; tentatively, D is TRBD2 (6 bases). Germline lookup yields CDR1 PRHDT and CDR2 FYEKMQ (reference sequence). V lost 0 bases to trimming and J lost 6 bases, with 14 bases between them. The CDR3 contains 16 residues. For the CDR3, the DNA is TGTGCCAGCAGCTTAGGCCCCCGACTAGTTTCCGGGGAGCTGTTTTTT. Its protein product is CASSLGPRLVSGELFF.

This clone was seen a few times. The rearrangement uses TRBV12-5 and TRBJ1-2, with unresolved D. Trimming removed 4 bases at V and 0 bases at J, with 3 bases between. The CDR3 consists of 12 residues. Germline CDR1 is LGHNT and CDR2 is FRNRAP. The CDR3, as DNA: TGTGCTAGTGGTTCCACTAACTATGGCTACACCTTC. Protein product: CASGSTNYGYTF.

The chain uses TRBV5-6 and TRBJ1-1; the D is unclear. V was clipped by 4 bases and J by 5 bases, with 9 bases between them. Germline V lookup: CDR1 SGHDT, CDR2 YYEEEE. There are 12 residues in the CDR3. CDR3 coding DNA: TGTGCCAGCAGCCCATGGGGAACTGAAGCTTTCTTT. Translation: CASSPWGTEAFF.

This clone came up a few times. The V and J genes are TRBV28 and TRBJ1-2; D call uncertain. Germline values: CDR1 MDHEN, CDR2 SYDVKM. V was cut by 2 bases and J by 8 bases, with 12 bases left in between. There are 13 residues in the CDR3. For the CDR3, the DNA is TGTGCCAGCAGTTTAATAAGGGTGCGCGGCTACACCTTC. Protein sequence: CASSLIRVRGYTF.

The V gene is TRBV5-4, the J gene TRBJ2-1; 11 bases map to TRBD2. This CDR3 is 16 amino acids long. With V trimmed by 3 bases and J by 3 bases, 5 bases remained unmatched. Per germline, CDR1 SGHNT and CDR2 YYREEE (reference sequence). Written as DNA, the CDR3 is TGTGCCAGCAGCTATAGCGGGGGGGCTTTCTACAATGAGCAGTTCTTC. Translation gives CASSYSGGAFYNEQFF.

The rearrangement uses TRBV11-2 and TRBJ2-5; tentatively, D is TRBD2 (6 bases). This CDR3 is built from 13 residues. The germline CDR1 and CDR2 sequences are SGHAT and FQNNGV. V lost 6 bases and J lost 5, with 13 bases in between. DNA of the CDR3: TGTGCCAGCAGACCCCTGGAGGGGGAGACCCAGTACTTC. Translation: CASRPLEGETQYF.

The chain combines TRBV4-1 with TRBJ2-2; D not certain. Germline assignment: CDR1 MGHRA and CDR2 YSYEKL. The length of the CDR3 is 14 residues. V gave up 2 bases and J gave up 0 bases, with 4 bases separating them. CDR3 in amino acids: CASSQPSNTGELFF. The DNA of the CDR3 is TGCGCCAGCAGCCAACCATCGAACACCGGGGAGCTGTTTTTT.

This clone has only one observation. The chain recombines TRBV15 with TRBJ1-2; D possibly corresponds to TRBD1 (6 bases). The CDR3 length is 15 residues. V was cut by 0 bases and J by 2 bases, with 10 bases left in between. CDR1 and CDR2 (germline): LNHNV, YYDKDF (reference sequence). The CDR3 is CATSRDLGHNYGYTF. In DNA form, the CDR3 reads TGTGCCACCAGCAGAGATTTGGGACACAACTATGGCTACACCTTC.

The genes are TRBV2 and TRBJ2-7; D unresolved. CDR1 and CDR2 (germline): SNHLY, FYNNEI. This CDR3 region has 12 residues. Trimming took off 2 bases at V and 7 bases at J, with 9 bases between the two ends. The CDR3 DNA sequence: TGTGCCAGCAGTGAATTGGGGTCTGAGCAGTACTTC. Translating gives CASSELGSEQYF.

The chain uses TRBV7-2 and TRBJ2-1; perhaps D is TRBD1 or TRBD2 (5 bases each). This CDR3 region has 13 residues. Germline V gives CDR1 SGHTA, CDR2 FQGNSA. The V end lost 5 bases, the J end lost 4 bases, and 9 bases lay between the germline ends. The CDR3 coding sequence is TGTGCCAGCAGCCCGGGACGATACAATGAGCAGTTCTTC. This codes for CASSPGRYNEQFF.

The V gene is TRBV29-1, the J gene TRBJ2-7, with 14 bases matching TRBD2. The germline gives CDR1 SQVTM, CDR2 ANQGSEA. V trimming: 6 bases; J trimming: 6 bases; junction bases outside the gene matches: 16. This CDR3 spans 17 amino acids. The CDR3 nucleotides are TGCAGCGTAGTCGGGACTAGCGGGAGTCCCCCTTGGGGCGAGCAGTACTTC. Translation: CSVVGTSGSPPWGEQYF.

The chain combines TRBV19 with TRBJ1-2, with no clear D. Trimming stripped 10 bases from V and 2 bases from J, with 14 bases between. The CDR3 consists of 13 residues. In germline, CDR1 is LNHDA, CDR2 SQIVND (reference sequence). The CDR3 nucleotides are TGTGCCACTGTCGGAGGATACAACTATGGCTACACCTTC. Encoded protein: CATVGGYNYGYTF.

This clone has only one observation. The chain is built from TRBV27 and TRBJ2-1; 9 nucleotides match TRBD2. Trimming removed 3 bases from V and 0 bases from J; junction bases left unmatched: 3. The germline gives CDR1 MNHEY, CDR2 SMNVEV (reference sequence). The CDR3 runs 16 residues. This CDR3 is CASSLSSGDSYNEQFF. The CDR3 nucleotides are TGTGCCAGCAGTTTGTCTAGCGGGGACTCCTACAATGAGCAGTTCTTC.